This TCR beta chain came from a study of early T cells in non-severe SARS-CoV-2 infection. The TCR library protocol attached unique molecular identifiers to the individual cDNA molecules. MiXCR was run by TCRdb on the 5' RACE reads, yielding one entry per CDR3 protein. The table lists approximately 97,000 distinct CDR3 sequences, 11% of them singletons, with less than 5.5% in the top ten. The CDR3 is 19 residues long. V dropped 1 base and J dropped 0; count of bases not matched to a gene: 8. The V gene's germline CDR1 is DFQATT and CDR2 SNEGSKA (reference sequence). The sequence was collected from an adult who was a healthcare worker with PCR-confirmed SARS-CoV-2 infection or an uninfected control (not recorded which). The input for sequencing was whole blood, taken at baseline. The rearrangement links TRBV20-1 to TRBJ2-2; 13 nucleotides match TRBD2. Written as DNA, the CDR3 is TGCAGTGCTAGAGTCGCGGGACTAGCGGGGAGGTCGAACACCGGGGAGCTGTTTTTT. Translating it yields CSARVAGLAGRSNTGELFF.